This entry is about one T cell receptor (beta chain). This sample stems from a study of CD8 T cells in Susac syndrome. Between the trimmed V and J ends, which lost 5 bases and 0 bases, there was a span of 20 bases. Germline CDR1 SEHNR, CDR2 FQNEAQ (reference sequence). The CDR3 length is 18 residues. An input of roughly 0.5 to 1 ug of RNA was subjected to reverse transcription using random hexamers. immunoSEQ multiplex PCR amplified TCR beta CDR3 across 54 Vbeta, 13 Jbeta. TCRdb fed the immunoSEQ multiplex PCR reads into MiXCR, producing one record per CDR3 protein. Of 210,000 or so distinct CDR3 sequences in the sample, roughly 92% were seen once. The study used treatment-naive patients who had stable or active relapsing-remitting disease as multiple sclerosis controls. The TEMRA cells underwent FACS enrichment, while the CD8+ and CD4+ T cells underwent negative isolation.

This TCR was sampled from a human donor with multiple sclerosis. The chain joins TRBV7-9 to TRBJ1-5; D is possibly TRBD1 (5 bases). The sample was CD8+ T cells from PBMCs. CDR3 nucleotides: TGTGCCAGCAGCGGCCTTGCTGGGGGGGGAAATAGCAATCAGCCCCAGCATTTT. This gives the protein CASSGLAGGGNSNQPQHF.